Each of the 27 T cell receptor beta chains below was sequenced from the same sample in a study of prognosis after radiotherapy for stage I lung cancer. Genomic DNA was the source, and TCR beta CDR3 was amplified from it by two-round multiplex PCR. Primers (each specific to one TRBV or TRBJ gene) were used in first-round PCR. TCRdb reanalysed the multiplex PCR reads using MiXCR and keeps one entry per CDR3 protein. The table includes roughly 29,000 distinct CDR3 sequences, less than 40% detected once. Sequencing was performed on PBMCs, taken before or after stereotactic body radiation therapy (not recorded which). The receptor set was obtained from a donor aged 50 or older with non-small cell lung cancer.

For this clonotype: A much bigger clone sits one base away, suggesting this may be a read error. The DNA of the CDR3 is TGTGCCAGCAGCTTACAGGGGGCGAACACTGAACCTTTCTTT. Its protein product is CASSLQGANTEPFF. This chain links TRBV7-9 with TRBJ1-1; 8 bases agree with TRBD1. The germline gives CDR1 SEHNR, CDR2 FQNEAQ (reference sequence). The CDR3 totals 14 residues.

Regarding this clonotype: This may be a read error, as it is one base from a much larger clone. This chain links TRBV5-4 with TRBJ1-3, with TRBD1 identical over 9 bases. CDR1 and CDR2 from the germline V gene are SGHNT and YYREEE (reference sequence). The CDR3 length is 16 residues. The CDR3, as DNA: TGTGCCAGCAGCCCGGGACAGGGCCCCTCTGGAAAGACCATATATTTT. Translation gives CASSPGQGPSGKTIYF.

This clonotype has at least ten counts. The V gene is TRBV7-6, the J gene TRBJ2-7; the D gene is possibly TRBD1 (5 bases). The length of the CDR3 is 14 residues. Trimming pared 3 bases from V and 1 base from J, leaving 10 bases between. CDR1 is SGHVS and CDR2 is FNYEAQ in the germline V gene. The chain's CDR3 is CASSLSQGSYEQYF. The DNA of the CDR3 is TGTGCCAGCAGCTTGTCCCAGGGATCCTACGAGCAGTACTTC.

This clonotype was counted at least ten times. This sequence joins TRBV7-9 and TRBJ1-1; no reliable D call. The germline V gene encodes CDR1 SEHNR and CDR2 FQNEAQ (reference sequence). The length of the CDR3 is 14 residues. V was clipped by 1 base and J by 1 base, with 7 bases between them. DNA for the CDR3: TGTGCCAGCAGCTTAGGGGTGGGGAACACTGAAGCTTTCTTT. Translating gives CASSLGVGNTEAFF.

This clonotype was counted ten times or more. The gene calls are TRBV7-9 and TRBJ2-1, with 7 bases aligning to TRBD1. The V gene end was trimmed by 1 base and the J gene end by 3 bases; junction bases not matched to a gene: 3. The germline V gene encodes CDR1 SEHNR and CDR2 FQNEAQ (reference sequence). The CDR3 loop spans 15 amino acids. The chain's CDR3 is CASSLGGGGYNEQFF. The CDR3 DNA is TGTGCCAGCAGCTTAGGAGGGGGCGGCTACAATGAGCAGTTCTTC. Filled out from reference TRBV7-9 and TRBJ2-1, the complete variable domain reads DTGVSQNPRHKITKRGQNVTFRCDPISEHNRLYWYRQTLGQGPEFLTYFQNEAQLEKSRLLSDRFSAERPKGSFSTLEIQRTEQGDSAMYLCASSLGGGGYNEQFFGPGTRLTVL.

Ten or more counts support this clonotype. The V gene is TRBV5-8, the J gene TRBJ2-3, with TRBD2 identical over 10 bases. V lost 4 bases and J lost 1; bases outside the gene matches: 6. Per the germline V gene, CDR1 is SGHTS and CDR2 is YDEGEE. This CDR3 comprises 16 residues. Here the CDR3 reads CASSTGTSVGTDTQYF. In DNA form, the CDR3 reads TGTGCCAGCAGCACTGGGACTAGCGTTGGCACAGATACGCAGTATTTT.

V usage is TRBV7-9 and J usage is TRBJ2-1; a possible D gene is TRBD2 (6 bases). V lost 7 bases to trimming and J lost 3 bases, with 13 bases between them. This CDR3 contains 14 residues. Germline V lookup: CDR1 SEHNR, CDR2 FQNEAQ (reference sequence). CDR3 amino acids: CASIVAVNYNEQFF. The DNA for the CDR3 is TGTGCCAGCATTGTAGCGGTGAACTACAATGAGCAGTTCTTC.

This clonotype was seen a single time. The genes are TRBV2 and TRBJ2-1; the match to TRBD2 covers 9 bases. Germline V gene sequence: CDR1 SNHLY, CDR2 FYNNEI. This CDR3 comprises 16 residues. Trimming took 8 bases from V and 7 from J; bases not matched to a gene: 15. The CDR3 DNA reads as TGTGCCAGCGGCCGAGGGACTAGCAGGAGAAGAAATGAGCAGTTCTTC. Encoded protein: CASGRGTSRRRNEQFF.

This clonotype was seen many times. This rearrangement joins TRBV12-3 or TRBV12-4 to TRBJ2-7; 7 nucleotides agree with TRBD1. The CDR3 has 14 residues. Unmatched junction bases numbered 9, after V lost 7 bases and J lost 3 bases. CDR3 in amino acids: CASNPTGQSYEQYF. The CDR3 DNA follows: TGTGCCAGCAATCCCACGGGACAGAGCTACGAGCAGTACTTC.

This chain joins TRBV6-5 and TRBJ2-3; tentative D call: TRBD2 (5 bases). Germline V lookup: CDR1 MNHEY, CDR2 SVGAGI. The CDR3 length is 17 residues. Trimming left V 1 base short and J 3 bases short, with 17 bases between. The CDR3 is CASSYFTRTLKTDTQYF. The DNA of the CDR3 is TGTGCCAGCAGTTACTTTACTCGGACTCTGAAAACAGATACGCAGTATTTT.

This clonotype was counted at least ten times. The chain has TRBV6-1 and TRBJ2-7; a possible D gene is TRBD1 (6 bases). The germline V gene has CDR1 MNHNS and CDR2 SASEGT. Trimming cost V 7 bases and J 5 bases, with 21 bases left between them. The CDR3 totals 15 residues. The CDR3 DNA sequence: TGTGCCAGCACCCTATCCCGAGGGGGTGCCAACGAGCAGTACTTC. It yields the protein CASTLSRGGANEQYF.

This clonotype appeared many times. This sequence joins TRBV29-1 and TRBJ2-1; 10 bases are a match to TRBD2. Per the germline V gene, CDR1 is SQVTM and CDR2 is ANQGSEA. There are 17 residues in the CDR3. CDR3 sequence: CGARGTSDPRVYNEQFF. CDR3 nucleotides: TGCGGAGCCAGAGGGACTAGCGACCCGAGAGTATACAATGAGCAGTTCTTC.

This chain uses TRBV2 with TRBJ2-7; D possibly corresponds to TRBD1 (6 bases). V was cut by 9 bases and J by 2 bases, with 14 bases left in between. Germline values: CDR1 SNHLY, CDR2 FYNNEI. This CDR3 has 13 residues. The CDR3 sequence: CASVGQSPYEQYF. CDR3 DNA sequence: TGTGCCAGTGTAGGACAGAGCCCCTACGAGCAGTACTTC.

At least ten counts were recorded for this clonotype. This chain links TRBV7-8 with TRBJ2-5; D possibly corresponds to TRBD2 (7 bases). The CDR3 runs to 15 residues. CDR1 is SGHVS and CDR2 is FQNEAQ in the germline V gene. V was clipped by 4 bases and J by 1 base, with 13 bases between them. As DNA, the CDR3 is TGTGCCAGCAGCTCTAGGGGGGGGATCCAAGAGACCCAGTACTTC. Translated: CASSSRGGIQETQYF.

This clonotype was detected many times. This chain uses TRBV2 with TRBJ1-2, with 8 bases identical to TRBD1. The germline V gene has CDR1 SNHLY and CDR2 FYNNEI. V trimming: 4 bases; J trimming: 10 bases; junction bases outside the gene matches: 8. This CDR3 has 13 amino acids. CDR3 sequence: CASSAGQGLLYTF. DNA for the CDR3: TGTGCCAGCAGTGCCGGACAGGGTCTCCTCTACACCTTC.

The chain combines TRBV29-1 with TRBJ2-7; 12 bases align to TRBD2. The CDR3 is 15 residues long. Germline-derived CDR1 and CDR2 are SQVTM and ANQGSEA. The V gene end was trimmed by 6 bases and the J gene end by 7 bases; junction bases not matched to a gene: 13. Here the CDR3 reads CSVSWTSGTVGEQYF. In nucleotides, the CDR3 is TGCAGCGTATCTTGGACTAGCGGGACGGTGGGGGAGCAGTACTTC.

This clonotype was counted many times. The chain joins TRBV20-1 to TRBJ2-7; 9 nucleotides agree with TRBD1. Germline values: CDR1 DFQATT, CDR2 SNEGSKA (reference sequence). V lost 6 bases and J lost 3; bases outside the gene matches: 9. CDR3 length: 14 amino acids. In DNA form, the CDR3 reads TGCAGTGCCCCGAGGGACAGGGTCCTCTACGAGCAGTACTTC. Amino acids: CSAPRDRVLYEQYF.

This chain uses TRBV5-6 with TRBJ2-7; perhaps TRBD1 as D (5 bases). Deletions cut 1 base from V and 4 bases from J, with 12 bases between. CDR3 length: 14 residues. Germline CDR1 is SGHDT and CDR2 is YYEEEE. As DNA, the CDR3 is TGTGCCAGCAGCTTGAGTAAGGGGTTGTACGAGCAGTACTTC. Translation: CASSLSKGLYEQYF. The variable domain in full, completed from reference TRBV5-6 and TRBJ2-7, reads DAGVTQSPTHLIKTRGQQVTLRCSPKSGHDTVSWYQQALGQGPQFIFQYYEEEERQRGNFPDRFSGHQFPNYSSELNVNALLLGDSALYLCASSLSKGLYEQYFGPGTRLTVT.

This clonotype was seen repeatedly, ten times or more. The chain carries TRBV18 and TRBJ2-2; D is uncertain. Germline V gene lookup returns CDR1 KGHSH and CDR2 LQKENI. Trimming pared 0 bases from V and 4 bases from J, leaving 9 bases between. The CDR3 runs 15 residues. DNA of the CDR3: TGTGCCAGCTCACCACCGGGTTCACTCACCGGGGAGCTGTTTTTT. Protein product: CASSPPGSLTGELFF.

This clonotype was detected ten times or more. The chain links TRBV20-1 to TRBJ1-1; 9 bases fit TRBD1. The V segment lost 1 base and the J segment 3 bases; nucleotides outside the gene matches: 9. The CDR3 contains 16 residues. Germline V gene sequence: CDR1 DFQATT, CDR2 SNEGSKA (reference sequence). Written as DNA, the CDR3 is TGCAGTGCTAGAGTCATTGGACAGGGGATAGACACTGAAGCTTTCTTT. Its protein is CSARVIGQGIDTEAFF.

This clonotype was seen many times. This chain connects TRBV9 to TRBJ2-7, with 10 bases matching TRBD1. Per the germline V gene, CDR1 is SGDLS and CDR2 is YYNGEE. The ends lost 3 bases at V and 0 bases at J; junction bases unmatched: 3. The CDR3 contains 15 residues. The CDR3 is CASSGGTGVSYEQYF. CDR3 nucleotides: TGTGCCAGCAGCGGGGGGACAGGGGTCTCCTACGAGCAGTACTTC.

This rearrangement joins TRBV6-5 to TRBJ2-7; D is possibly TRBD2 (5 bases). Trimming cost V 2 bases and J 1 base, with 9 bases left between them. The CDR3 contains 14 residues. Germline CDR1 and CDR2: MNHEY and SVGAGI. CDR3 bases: TGTGCCAGCAGTTACGCGAGGGAATCCTACGAGCAGTACTTC. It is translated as CASSYARESYEQYF.

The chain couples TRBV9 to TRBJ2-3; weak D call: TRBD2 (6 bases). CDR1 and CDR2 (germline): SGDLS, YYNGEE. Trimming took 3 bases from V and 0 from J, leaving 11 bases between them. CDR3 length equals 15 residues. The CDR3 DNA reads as TGTGCCAGCAGCGAGGGAGGCCCTAGCACAGATACGCAGTATTTT. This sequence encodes CASSEGGPSTDTQYF.

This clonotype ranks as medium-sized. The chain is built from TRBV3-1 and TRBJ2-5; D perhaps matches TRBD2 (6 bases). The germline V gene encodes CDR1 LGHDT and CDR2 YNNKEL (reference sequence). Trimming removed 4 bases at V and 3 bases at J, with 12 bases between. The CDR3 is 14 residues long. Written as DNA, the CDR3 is TGTGCCAGCAGCCCCGGGACTGGGAAAGAGACCCAGTACTTC. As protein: CASSPGTGKETQYF.

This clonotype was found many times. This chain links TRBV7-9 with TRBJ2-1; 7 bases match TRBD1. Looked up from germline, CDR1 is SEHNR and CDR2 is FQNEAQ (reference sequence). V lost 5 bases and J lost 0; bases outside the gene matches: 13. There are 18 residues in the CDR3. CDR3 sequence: CASSPWTGRFSSYNEQFF. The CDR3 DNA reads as TGTGCCAGCAGCCCCTGGACAGGACGATTTAGCTCCTACAATGAGCAGTTCTTC.

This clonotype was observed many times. The CDR3 sequence: CASSWALAGAAEQFF. Written as DNA, the CDR3 is TGTGCCAGCAGTTGGGCCCTAGCGGGAGCCGCTGAGCAGTTCTTC. V usage is TRBV6-5 and J usage is TRBJ2-1; the match to TRBD2 covers 10 bases. The V segment lost 4 bases and the J segment 9 bases; nucleotides outside the gene matches: 9. The CDR3 totals 15 residues. Germline-derived CDR1 and CDR2 are MNHEY and SVGAGI.

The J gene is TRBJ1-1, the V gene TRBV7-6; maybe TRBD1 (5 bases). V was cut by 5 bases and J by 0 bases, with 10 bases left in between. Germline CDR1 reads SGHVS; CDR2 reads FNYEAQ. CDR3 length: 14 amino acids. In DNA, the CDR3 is TGTGCCAGCAGCCTCAGGGTTGTGAACACTGAAGCTTTCTTT. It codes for CASSLRVVNTEAFF.